This TCR beta chain was recovered during a study of metastatic and nonmetastatic thyroid tumors. Study context: Across blood and tumor or nodule tissue, repertoires from malignant and benign thyroid patients were compared with one another. General study points: The reported finding was significantly higher TCR beta diversity in malignant thyroid tumors relative to benign nodules, in blood and tumor.

This clone was counted many times. Its target is unknown. Trimming removed 5 bases from V and 2 bases from J, with 8 bases in between. The CDR3 is made up of 13 amino acids. Per the germline V gene, CDR1 is SGHVS and CDR2 is FNYEAQ. As handled by the study authors: Built for papillary thyroid cancer, a distant-metastasis classifier drew on CDR3 differences across clinicopathological groups. TCRdb re-analyzed the PCR reads through MiXCR. Here the V and J calls rest on TCRdb's processing, not on the authors' analysis. The sample lists approximately 90,000 clones; roughly an eighth were seen once. Patients had received no treatment of any kind before thyroid surgery.

The sequenced material came from blood. The sequence was obtained from a female donor with papillary thyroid cancer or a benign thyroid nodule (not recorded which). Some clones in this sample may be carry-over from other donors' samples. V is TRBV7-6 and J is TRBJ2-3; D unclear. The CDR3 sequence is CASSLPHTDTQYF. CDR3 nucleotides: TGTGCCAGCAGCCTCCCGCACACAGATACGCAGTATTTT. Using reference TRBV7-6 and TRBJ2-3 for the parts outside the CDR3, the full variable domain is GAGVSQSPRYKVTKRGQDVALRCDPISGHVSLYWYRQALGQGPEFLTYFNYEAQQDKSGLPNDRFSAERPEGSISTLTIQRTEQRDSAMYRCASSLPHTDTQYFGPGTRLTVL.